This T cell receptor beta chain emerged from a study of blood T cell repertoires in COVID-19. At the level of the study: Samples of COVID-19 (acute and convalescent) were obtained from the United States, Italy and Spain. PBMCs, B-cell-depleted T cells, or T cells were the source of the cDNA or gDNA that made up the material.

V was trimmed by 3 bases and J by 4 bases, leaving 9 bases between them. This CDR3 is 13 amino acids long. Germline V CDR1 and CDR2: MNHEY, SMNVEV (reference sequence). Authors' analysis steps: Reference gene primer amplification yielded estimated nucleated cell counts. TCRdb's table, derived via immunoSEQ multiplex PCR, lists solely in-frame clones and lacks some. V and J calls plus clone size are reproduced from that table; the DNA served to infer D and trimming. The sample has about 220,000 clones, 70% to 90% seen once. This TCR was sampled from a woman in her thirties who had recovered from COVID-19. Sequencing was performed on peripheral blood. The chain combines TRBV27 with TRBJ1-2, with D possibly matching TRBD1 (6 bases). As DNA, the CDR3 is TGTGCCAGCAGTTTGGAAGGGGGCTATGGCTACACCTTC. Its protein product is CASSLEGGYGYTF.